A selection of T cell receptor beta chains follows, all from one sample in a study of PD-L1 blockade in urothelial cancer. The method was immunoSEQ multiplex PCR; TCRdb's version includes in-frame clones alone and lacks a portion of them. The sample consists of about 52,000 clones, approximately 84% of them appearing once. This material consisted of PBMCs, taken around atezolizumab (anti-PD-L1) treatment. These receptors came from a man aged 45-60 years with urothelial cancer. Each CDR3 is given with its conserved first and last residue. D genes are given only for firm matches.

V gene	J gene	D gene	CDR3 protein
TRBV7-8	TRBJ1-1	NA	CASSSLGQALMNTEAFF
TRBV2	TRBJ2-1	NA	CASSEDLALVGHEQFF
TRBV11-2	TRBJ2-1	TRBD1	CASSDPGQSSYNEQFF
TRBV5-5	TRBJ1-3	NA	CASSVTPATSGNTIYF
TRBV14	TRBJ2-4	NA	CASSKNGVAKNIQYF
TRBV7-3	TRBJ1-4	NA	CASPPRGWVNEKLFF
TRBV14	TRBJ2-2	TRBD2	CASSQARGANTGELFF
TRBV7-8	TRBJ2-7	TRBD1	CASSPFSLGGTTYEQYF
TRBV7-2	TRBJ2-4	NA	CASSPPGERNIQYF
TRBV27	TRBJ2-5	NA	CASSQGLPQETQYF
TRBV6-1	TRBJ2-7	NA	CASRAPGHVSNEQYF
TRBV18	TRBJ2-7	NA	CASSPPGSLSMYEQYF
TRBV30	TRBJ1-1	NA	CAWSHQQGRRGMNTEAFF
TRBV11-2	TRBJ1-2	NA	CASSLGADSGGYTF
TRBV5-6	TRBJ1-6	NA	CASSLSMDDRHNSPLHF
TRBV6-6	TRBJ2-7	TRBD2	CASITTGLAGFQQYF
TRBV18	TRBJ2-5	TRBD1	CASSPTGVETQYF
TRBV7-3	TRBJ2-1	NA	CASRQDYPGEQFF
TRBV5-1	TRBJ2-7	TRBD2	CASSRLAGGPYEQYF
TRBV9	TRBJ2-1	TRBD2	CASSVGGGRLYNEQFF
TRBV4-3	TRBJ2-3	TRBD1	CASSQTYAGTASTDTQYF
TRBV4-2	TRBJ2-7	TRBD1	CASGGQGQINEQYF
TRBV5-4	TRBJ2-1	NA	CASSLGLLIEQFF
TRBV7-3	TRBJ2-7	NA	CASSLTPSPYEQYF
TRBV30	TRBJ1-2	NA	CAWSNRINYGYTF